This is a list of T cell receptor beta chains from one sample in a study of beta chain features in type 1 diabetes. Data came from immunoSEQ multiplex PCR; TCRdb stores just in-frame clones and leaves some out. The sample yields 450,000 to 600,000 clones, approximately 31% seen once. The specimen sequenced was naive CD4+ T cells from blood. All receptors come from a man aged 18-30 years in good health. Both conserved end residues are part of each CDR3. Each record gives: V gene, CDR3 length, J gene, clone size, D gene, CDR3 protein, CDR3 DNA. A D gene is named only where the DNA matches it firmly. Where a row states a size, it is once, few, many or the class of an expanded clone; other rows omit it.

TRBV30	14	TRBJ1-1	NA	TRBD1	CAWRDLTGDTEAFF	TGTGCCTGGAGGGACCTGACAGGGGACACTGAAGCTTTCTTT
TRBV11-2	16	TRBJ2-1	NA	NA	CASSRTGASSYNEQFF	TGTGCCAGCAGCAGGACGGGAGCTAGCTCCTACAATGAGCAGTTCTTC
TRBV18	12	TRBJ2-3	few	NA	CASSPDTDTQYF	TGTGCCAGCTCCCCTGACACAGATACGCAGTATTTT
TRBV6-5	13	TRBJ1-4	NA	NA	CASSREINEKLFF	TGTGCCAGCTCTAGGGAGATAAATGAAAAACTGTTTTTT
TRBV15	15	TRBJ2-3	few	NA	CATSREQRRTDTQYF	TGTGCCACCAGCAGAGAACAGCGACGGACAGATACGCAGTATTTT
TRBV2	16	TRBJ2-3	NA	TRBD1	CASRERQGKGTDTQYF	TGTGCCAGCAGGGAGAGACAGGGTAAAGGCACAGATACGCAGTATTTT
TRBV9	16	TRBJ2-1	NA	TRBD2	CASSVVATSGYNEQFF	TGTGCCAGCAGCGTAGTGGCGACTAGCGGATACAATGAGCAGTTCTTC
TRBV29-1	12	TRBJ1-2	NA	NA	CSVESGQYGYTF	TGCAGCGTTGAATCAGGACAGTATGGCTACACCTTC
TRBV6-6	12	TRBJ2-7	NA	TRBD2	CASSVAGGEQYF	TGTGCCAGCAGCGTCGCGGGAGGCGAGCAGTACTTC
TRBV4-3	16	TRBJ2-3	NA	TRBD2	CASSRLTSGGPDTQYF	TGCGCCAGCAGCCGATTGACTAGCGGAGGCCCAGATACGCAGTATTTT